Listed here are 10 T cell receptor beta chains from one sample, sequenced in a study of blood T cell repertoires in COVID-19. Sequencing used immunoSEQ multiplex PCR; TCRdb keeps in-frame clones, though not all of them. The data show about 160,000 clones, with under 85% seen just once and about 1.2% held by the top ten. Sequencing was performed on peripheral blood. The receptors stem from a man aged 60 to 69 who had recovered from COVID-19.

This chain links TRBV9 with TRBJ1-2; 8 nucleotides agree with TRBD1. Trimming at V came to 0 bases and at J to 5 bases, leaving 3 bases not matched to a gene. This CDR3 has 14 amino acids. Germline V CDR1 and CDR2: SGDLS, YYNGEE. The CDR3 DNA follows: TGTGCCAGCAGCGTAGGACAGGGGTTTTATGGCTACACCTTC. Amino acids: CASSVGQGFYGYTF.

This clone was picked up a small number of times. This rearrangement joins TRBV5-6 to TRBJ1-2; TRBD1 matches at 7 bases. Germline-derived CDR1 and CDR2 are SGHDT and YYEEEE. CDR3 length equals 15 residues. V lost 4 bases, J lost 6 bases, and 12 bases stayed unmatched. CDR3 amino acids: CASSLQGLGGHGYTF. Here the CDR3 DNA reads TGTGCCAGCAGCCTACAGGGGCTTGGAGGCCATGGCTACACCTTC.

The rearrangement uses TRBV18 and TRBJ1-1; 9 bases are shared with TRBD1. Per the germline V gene, CDR1 is KGHSH and CDR2 is LQKENI. The CDR3 has 13 amino acids. With 5 bases clipped from V and 5 bases from J, the junction kept 3 bases outside the gene matches. CDR3 sequence reads: CASSGTGYTEAFF. For the CDR3, the DNA is TGTGCCAGCTCAGGGACAGGGTATACTGAAGCTTTCTTT.

A single count supports this clone. The genes are TRBV5-1 and TRBJ2-5; 7 positions agree with TRBD2. This CDR3 is built from 16 residues. In germline, CDR1 is SGHRS, CDR2 YFSETQ. The V gene end was trimmed by 5 bases and the J gene end by 0 bases; junction bases not matched to a gene: 10. The CDR3, as DNA: TGCGCCAGCAGTCCGAATGGGCTAGCGGACCAAGAGACCCAGTACTTC. It yields the protein CASSPNGLADQETQYF.

V usage is TRBV29-1 and J usage is TRBJ1-2, with D possibly being TRBD1 (6 bases). The CDR3 runs to 12 residues. The V end lost 7 bases, the J end lost 7 bases, and 16 bases lay between the germline ends. The V gene's germline CDR1 is SQVTM and CDR2 ANQGSEA. For the CDR3, the DNA is TGCAGCGCCCGCAGGGGAGACTCTGGCTACACCTTC. Protein sequence: CSARRGDSGYTF.

This chain joins TRBV3-1 (or the pseudogene TRBV3-2) and TRBJ1-3; D is perhaps TRBD1 (6 bases). Trimming pared 3 bases from V and 4 bases from J, leaving 16 bases between. This CDR3 contains 16 residues. CDR1 is LGHDT, CDR2 YNNKEL, per germline (reference sequence). DNA for the CDR3: TGTGCCAGCAGCCAGCTCGGGGGGCTAGGGGGAAACACCATATATTTT. Protein product: CASSQLGGLGGNTIYF.

The chain employs TRBV25-1 and TRBJ1-2; D possibly corresponds to TRBD1 (5 bases). The CDR3 length is 12 residues. Trimming pared 7 bases from V and 4 bases from J, leaving 10 bases between. In germline, CDR1 is MGHDK, CDR2 SYGVNS. The DNA of the CDR3 is TGTGCCAGCAACGGACAAGGCTATGGCTACACCTTC. This codes for CASNGQGYGYTF.

The chain uses TRBV6-5 and TRBJ2-3; 10 nucleotides align to TRBD2. Germline CDR1 is MNHEY and CDR2 is SVGAGI. V trimming: 9 bases; J trimming: 6 bases; junction bases outside the gene matches: 9. There are 14 residues in the CDR3. In nucleotides, the CDR3 is TGTGCCAGTGCTAGCGGGGGCCCCCCGGATACGCAGTATTTT. It is translated as CASASGGPPDTQYF.

The chain is built from TRBV7-3 and TRBJ2-2; possible D gene TRBD1, 6 bases. V was shortened by 5 bases and J by 0 bases, with 13 bases between the two germline ends. Germline values: CDR1 SGHTA, CDR2 FQGTGA. The CDR3 is 16 amino acids. CDR3: CASSPQGLPNTGELFF. DNA for the CDR3: TGTGCCAGCAGCCCGCAGGGGCTCCCGAACACCGGGGAGCTGTTTTTT. Full variable domain (missing parts from reference TRBV7-3 and TRBJ2-2): GAGVSQTPSNKVTEKGKYVELRCDPISGHTALYWYRQSLGQGPEFLIYFQGTGAADDSGLPNDRFFAVRPEGSVSTLKIQRTERGDSAVYLCASSPQGLPNTGELFFGEGSRLTVL.

The chain links TRBV18 to TRBJ1-5, with D tentatively TRBD1 (5 bases). This CDR3 has 14 amino acids. Germline CDR1 and CDR2: KGHSH and LQKENI. V lost 3 bases and J lost 7, with 13 bases in between. The CDR3 bases are TGTGCCAGCTCACCTAGTCAGGGTCGCCAGCCCCAGCATTTT. Translated, it gives CASSPSQGRQPQHF.